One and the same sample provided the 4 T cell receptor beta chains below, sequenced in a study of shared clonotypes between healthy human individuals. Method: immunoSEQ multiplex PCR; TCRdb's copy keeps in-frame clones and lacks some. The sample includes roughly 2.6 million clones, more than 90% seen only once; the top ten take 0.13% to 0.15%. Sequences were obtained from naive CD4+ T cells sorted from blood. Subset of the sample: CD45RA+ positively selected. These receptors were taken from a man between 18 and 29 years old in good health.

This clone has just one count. The CDR3 DNA is TGCGCCAGCAGCCCAGCCGGGACAGGGGCCTACGAGCAGTACTTC. This translates into CASSPAGTGAYEQYF. This rearrangement joins TRBV4-3 to TRBJ2-7, with 10 bases matching TRBD1. Germline CDR1 reads LGHNA; CDR2 reads YSLEER. The CDR3 runs to 15 residues. The V segment lost 4 bases and the J segment 2 bases; nucleotides outside the gene matches: 5.

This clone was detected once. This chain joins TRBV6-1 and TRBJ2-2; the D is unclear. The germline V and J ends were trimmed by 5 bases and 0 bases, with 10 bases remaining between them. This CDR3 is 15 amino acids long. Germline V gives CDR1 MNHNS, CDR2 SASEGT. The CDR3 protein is CASSFTASNTGELFF. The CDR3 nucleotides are TGTGCCAGCAGTTTTACAGCATCGAACACCGGGGAGCTGTTTTTT.

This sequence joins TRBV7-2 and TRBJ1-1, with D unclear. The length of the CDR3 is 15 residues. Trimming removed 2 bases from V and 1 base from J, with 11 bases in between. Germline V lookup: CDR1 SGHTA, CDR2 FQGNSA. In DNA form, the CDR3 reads TGTGCCAGCAGCTTATACGGTACACCGAACACTGAAGCTTTCTTT. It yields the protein CASSLYGTPNTEAFF.

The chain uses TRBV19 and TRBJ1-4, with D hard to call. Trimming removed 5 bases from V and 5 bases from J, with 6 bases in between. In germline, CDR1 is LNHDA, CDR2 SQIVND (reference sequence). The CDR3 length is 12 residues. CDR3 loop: CASSGGNEKLFF. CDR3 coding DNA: TGTGCCAGTAGTGGCGGAAATGAAAAACTGTTTTTT.